One and the same sample provided the 20 T cell receptor beta chains below, sequenced in a study of shared clonotypes between healthy human individuals. Clones were sequenced by immunoSEQ multiplex PCR, and TCRdb holds only the in-frame ones, with some missing. The sample lists about 1.5 million clones; 95% to 99% were seen once. Sequenced material: naive CD4+ T cells sorted from blood. Noted subset: CD45RA+ positively selected. These receptors came from a man aged 30 to 45 in good health.

V usage is TRBV6-5 and J usage is TRBJ2-3; D may correspond to TRBD1 or TRBD2 (5 bases each). In germline, CDR1 is MNHEY, CDR2 SVGAGI. The CDR3 spans 14 residues. V was shortened by 5 bases and J by 6 bases, with 15 bases between the two germline ends. CDR3 in DNA: TGTGCCAGCAGTACACATACCGGGGCGGATACGCAGTATTTT. It is translated as CASSTHTGADTQYF.

This clone has only one observation. This rearrangement joins TRBV5-5 to TRBJ2-7, with D uncertain. The V and J ends lost 2 bases and 7 bases respectively, with 13 bases between them. Germline loops: CDR1 SGHKS, CDR2 YYEKEE (reference sequence). The CDR3 extends over 13 amino acids. The CDR3 nucleotides read TGTGCCAGCAGCTTTGGACCACGTCAGGAGCAGTACTTC. As protein: CASSFGPRQEQYF.

This sequence joins TRBV7-2 and TRBJ1-4; 9 bases match TRBD1. J lost 7 bases, V lost 4 bases, and 7 bases had no gene match. The V gene's germline CDR1 is SGHTA and CDR2 FQGNSA. The CDR3 totals 15 residues. CDR3 in DNA: TGTGCCAGCAGCTCGCGAACAGGGGGCGGTGAAAAACTGTTTTTT. Amino acid sequence: CASSSRTGGGEKLFF.

This sequence joins TRBV5-6 and TRBJ2-2, with D perhaps matching TRBD1 (6 bases). Trimming took off 3 bases at V and 5 bases at J, with 11 bases between the two ends. CDR3 length equals 14 residues. CDR1 SGHDT and CDR2 YYEEEE come from the germline V gene. This CDR3 is CASSYGQLTGELFF. The CDR3 DNA reads as TGTGCCAGCAGCTACGGACAGTTAACCGGGGAGCTGTTTTTT.

This chain links TRBV28 with TRBJ2-7, with a tentative D call TRBD2 (5 bases). The CDR3 length is 13 residues. CDR1 and CDR2 from the germline V gene are MDHEN and SYDVKM. Trimming took 3 bases from V and 6 from J, leaving 12 bases between them. The CDR3 nucleotides read TGTGCCAGCAGTTTGGGCAGCGGAGGCGAGCAGTACTTC. Translating it yields CASSLGSGGEQYF.

The V call is TRBV5-6, the J call TRBJ1-4; 8 nucleotides align to TRBD1. This CDR3 comprises 16 residues. The trim removed 2 bases at V and 4 bases at J, leaving 7 bases unmatched. Germline V gene data show CDR1 as SGHDT and CDR2 as YYEEEE. The CDR3 DNA reads as TGTGCCAGCAGCTTCTTCACGGACAGGGTTAATGAAAAACTGTTTTTT. This gives the protein CASSFFTDRVNEKLFF.

A note on this clone: One end of the junction varies from germline; a read error may be responsible. V and J are TRBV7-7 and TRBJ2-5; D is undetermined. The CDR3 runs 19 residues. Per the germline V gene, CDR1 is SSHAT and CDR2 is FNYEAQ (reference sequence). The CDR3 DNA is TGTGCTAGCAGCTACCCCGGACGGCGTTGCTTAATAGGACAAGAGACCCAGTACTTC. It is translated as CASSYPGRRCLIGQETQYF.

This chain uses TRBV9 with TRBJ1-5; a weak D match, TRBD1 (5 bases). The germline V gene encodes CDR1 SGDLS and CDR2 YYNGEE. V was shortened by 3 bases and J by 9 bases, with 19 bases between the two germline ends. The CDR3 sequence is 15 residues long. CDR3 amino acids: CASSASLGEGWPQHF. As DNA, the CDR3 is TGTGCCAGCAGCGCTTCTTTGGGCGAGGGGTGGCCCCAGCATTTT.

This clone was seen a single time. The rearrangement uses TRBV11-2 and TRBJ2-3; TRBD2 is a possible D gene (7 bases). The CDR3 spans 15 residues. V was pared by 5 bases and J by 2 bases, with 14 bases between. Germline V gene lookup returns CDR1 SGHAT and CDR2 FQNNGV. The CDR3 protein is CASSVGGQPTDTQYF. CDR3 nucleotide sequence: TGTGCCAGCAGCGTGGGGGGGCAGCCCACAGATACGCAGTATTTT. Looking up the rest from reference TRBV11-2 and TRBJ2-3 gives the full variable domain: EAGVAQSPRYKIIEKRQSVAFWCNPISGHATLYWYQQILGQGPKLLIQFQNNGVVDDSQLPKDRFSAERLKGVDSTLKIQPAKLEDSAVYLCASSVGGQPTDTQYFGPGTRLTVL.

The chain links TRBV19 to TRBJ1-1; maybe TRBD1 (5 bases). This CDR3 contains 13 residues. Germline lookup yields CDR1 LNHDA and CDR2 SQIVND (reference sequence). The ends were cut back, 6 bases at V and 1 base at J, with 9 bases in the middle. CDR3 coding DNA: TGTGCCAGTAGGCAGGGCTGGAACACTGAAGCTTTCTTT. It codes for CASRQGWNTEAFF.

The chain joins TRBV6-1 to TRBJ2-4; D not certain. CDR1 and CDR2 (germline): MNHNS, SASEGT. The CDR3 has 13 amino acids. The V gene lost 6 bases and the J gene lost 7 bases, with 13 bases spanning the gap. CDR3 nucleotide sequence: TGTGCCAGCAGCCCTACCCCCCTGAACATTCAGTACTTC. Translated, it gives CASSPTPLNIQYF.

The gene calls are TRBV5-6 and TRBJ1-3, with D perhaps matching TRBD1 (5 bases). The germline CDR1 and CDR2 sequences are SGHDT and YYEEEE. The CDR3 totals 15 residues. DNA of the CDR3: TGTGCTTCTGGGGCAGGGCCCAACTCTGGAAACACCATATATTTT. Amino acids: CASGAGPNSGNTIYF.

The chain uses TRBV18 and TRBJ2-7; 10 bases are shared with TRBD1. Germline V gene data show CDR1 as KGHSH and CDR2 as LQKENI. The V gene end was trimmed by 3 bases and the J gene end by 2 bases; junction bases not matched to a gene: 4. The CDR3 loop spans 15 amino acids. The CDR3 nucleotides read TGTGCCAGCTCACCCGCGGACAGGGGGACCTACGAGCAGTACTTC. Protein: CASSPADRGTYEQYF.

This clone occurred once. V usage is TRBV10-2 and J usage is TRBJ2-1; 13 bases agree with TRBD2. The CDR3 is made up of 14 amino acids. Germline V lookup: CDR1 WSHSY, CDR2 SAAADI. V trimming: 6 bases; J trimming: 10 bases; junction bases outside the gene matches: 6. The CDR3 nucleotides are TGCGCCAGCAGCGGGACTAGCGGGATTAACGAGCAGTTCTTC. Translated: CASSGTSGINEQFF.

This chain links TRBV11-2 with TRBJ2-5; no clear D. The germline gives CDR1 SGHAT, CDR2 FQNNGV. CDR3 length: 15 amino acids. V lost 5 bases, J lost 5 bases, and 18 bases lay in between. The chain's CDR3 is CASSTKAPSWETQYF. The CDR3 nucleotides are TGTGCCAGCAGCACAAAGGCCCCTTCGTGGGAGACCCAGTACTTC. The variable domain in full, with the rest retrieved from reference TRBV11-2 and TRBJ2-5, is EAGVAQSPRYKIIEKRQSVAFWCNPISGHATLYWYQQILGQGPKLLIQFQNNGVVDDSQLPKDRFSAERLKGVDSTLKIQPAKLEDSAVYLCASSTKAPSWETQYFGPGTRLLVL.

V usage is TRBV5-1 and J usage is TRBJ2-5, with a weak D call TRBD1 (5 bases). V was cut by 5 bases and J by 4 bases, with 15 bases left in between. CDR3 length: 14 amino acids. Germline V gene data show CDR1 as SGHRS and CDR2 as YFSETQ. The CDR3 here is CASSIQGIRETQYF. The CDR3 DNA follows: TGCGCCAGCAGTATCCAGGGTATTCGAGAGACCCAGTACTTC.

The V call is TRBV28, the J call TRBJ1-4; no firm D call. The CDR3 loop spans 14 amino acids. CDR1 and CDR2 (germline): MDHEN, SYDVKM. Between the trimmed V and J ends, which lost 5 bases and 7 bases, there was a span of 14 bases. This CDR3 is CASSALGVFEKLFF. The DNA for the CDR3 is TGTGCCAGCAGTGCACTCGGGGTCTTTGAAAAACTGTTTTTT. Drawing the rest from reference TRBV28 and TRBJ1-4, the complete variable domain is DVKVTQSSRYLVKRTGEKVFLECVQDMDHENMFWYRQDPGLGLRLIYFSYDVKMKEKGDIPEGYSVSREKKERFSLILESASTNQTSMYLCASSALGVFEKLFFGSGTQLSVL.

The genes are TRBV7-2 and TRBJ2-5; no clear D. Per the germline V gene, CDR1 is SGHTA and CDR2 is FQGNSA. The ends were cut back, 1 base at V and 5 bases at J, with 8 bases in the middle. This CDR3 has 13 residues. DNA of the CDR3: TGTGCCAGCAGCTTAGTGGGTACGGAGACCCAGTACTTC. This gives the protein CASSLVGTETQYF.

The chain links TRBV27 to TRBJ2-2; tentative D call: TRBD2 (6 bases). This CDR3 contains 17 residues. The V end was cut by 4 bases, the J end by 3 bases, with 18 bases between. The germline gives CDR1 MNHEY, CDR2 SMNVEV (reference sequence). Here the CDR3 reads CASSYPRRRGDTGELFF. CDR3 DNA: TGTGCCAGCAGTTACCCCCGGAGGAGGGGCGACACCGGGGAGCTGTTTTTT.

Concerning this clone: The junction departs from germline at one end; a sequencing error may be responsible. CDR3 protein: CASSPEMDRQPRF. The CDR3 region has the DNA TGTGCCAGCTCACCAGAAATGGACAGGCAGCCCAGATTT. The chain carries TRBV18 and TRBJ1-4; TRBD1 matches 7 bases. Germline CDR1 reads KGHSH; CDR2 reads LQKENI. CDR3 length: 13 amino acids.